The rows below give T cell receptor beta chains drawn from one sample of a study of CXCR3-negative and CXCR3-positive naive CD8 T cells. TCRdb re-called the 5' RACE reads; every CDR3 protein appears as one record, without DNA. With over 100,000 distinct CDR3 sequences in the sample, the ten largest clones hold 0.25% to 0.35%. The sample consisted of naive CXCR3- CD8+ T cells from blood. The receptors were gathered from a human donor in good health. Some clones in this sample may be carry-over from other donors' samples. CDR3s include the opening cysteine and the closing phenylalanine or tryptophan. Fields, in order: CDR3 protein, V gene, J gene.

CDR3: CSASSGQGVYEQYF
V: TRBV29-1
J: TRBJ2-7

CDR3: CASSFGTDIYEHYF
V: TRBV7-6
J: TRBJ2-7

CDR3: CSVVGGVHNEQFF
V: TRBV29-1
J: TRBJ2-1

CDR3: CASSHPGPEQYF
V: TRBV4-1
J: TRBJ2-7

CDR3: CASSLGSPYEQYF
V: TRBV5-1
J: TRBJ2-7

CDR3: CASSLTWESYEQYF
V: TRBV5-5
J: TRBJ2-7

CDR3: CAISEGTAFYGYTF
V: TRBV10-3
J: TRBJ1-2

CDR3: CASILTTRTADTGELFF
V: TRBV13
J: TRBJ2-2

CDR3: CASSYPLREADTQYF
V: TRBV6-2/TRBV6-3
J: TRBJ2-3

CDR3: CASSPHDRSPGANVLTF
V: TRBV18
J: TRBJ2-6

CDR3: CASSHSGERNTDTQYF
V: TRBV4-3
J: TRBJ2-3

CDR3: CASIQGDNTEAFF
V: TRBV10-3
J: TRBJ1-1

CDR3: CSVELVGNEQFF
V: TRBV29-1
J: TRBJ2-1

CDR3: CATSDLPTGLDTGELFF
V: TRBV24-1
J: TRBJ2-2

CDR3: CASRPPTGTWDEQYF
V: TRBV7-9
J: TRBJ2-7

CDR3: CASSFDRGSYNEQFF
V: TRBV5-1
J: TRBJ2-1

CDR3: CASSQKGNEQFF
V: TRBV12-3/TRBV12-4
J: TRBJ2-1

CDR3: CASRSSSQETQYF
V: TRBV7-9
J: TRBJ2-5

CDR3: CSAGGTSQYTGELFF
V: TRBV20-1
J: TRBJ2-2

CDR3: CASSQTAPGGYEQYF
V: TRBV23-1
J: TRBJ2-7

CDR3: CASTTRSGPPFGFNYGYTF
V: TRBV5-1
J: TRBJ1-2

CDR3: CASSLGFKTSGRAGTDTQYF
V: TRBV28
J: TRBJ2-3

CDR3: CSARDDLNIQYF
V: TRBV20-1
J: TRBJ2-4

CDR3: CASSPGQGSYEQYF
V: TRBV13
J: TRBJ2-7

CDR3: CASSPTGGAFYEQYF
V: TRBV27
J: TRBJ2-7

CDR3: CASSLSGGRATPEQYF
V: TRBV27
J: TRBJ2-7

CDR3: CSASETSGINEQFF
V: TRBV20-1
J: TRBJ2-1

CDR3: CSARDTSGPGGNTIYF
V: TRBV20-1
J: TRBJ1-3

CDR3: CSVNLGALNTEAFF
V: TRBV29-1
J: TRBJ1-1

CDR3: CSVERGLAGPYNEQFF
V: TRBV29-1
J: TRBJ2-1

CDR3: CASSPKDRFYNEQFF
V: TRBV6-2/TRBV6-3
J: TRBJ2-1

CDR3: CASSDKNTGELFF
V: TRBV28
J: TRBJ2-2

CDR3: CASSLRTGVTGTEAFF
V: TRBV5-1
J: TRBJ1-1

CDR3: CASSYSGRGYEQYF
V: TRBV6-2/TRBV6-3
J: TRBJ2-7

CDR3: CASSIDDRFYEQYF
V: TRBV9
J: TRBJ2-7

CDR3: CASGGLARSDTQYF
V: TRBV30
J: TRBJ2-3

CDR3: CASSYTSGLTYEQYF
V: TRBV7-2
J: TRBJ2-7

CDR3: CASSLTPPAFGGNTEAFF
V: TRBV27
J: TRBJ1-1

CDR3: CSVEEDRGYEQYF
V: TRBV29-1
J: TRBJ2-7

CDR3: CASSLGAGISNTGELFF
V: TRBV7-9
J: TRBJ2-2

CDR3: CASSSLLGPWGGEQYF
V: TRBV28
J: TRBJ2-7

CDR3: CASSQDLANTGELFF
V: TRBV4-3
J: TRBJ2-2

CDR3: CASSSTSGRDEQFF
V: TRBV5-1
J: TRBJ2-1

CDR3: CSARRYLIPAPGLAGAYNEQFF
V: TRBV20-1
J: TRBJ2-1

CDR3: CASSEQVAGEETQYF
V: TRBV2
J: TRBJ2-5

CDR3: CASSTPGTSGKNTGELFF
V: TRBV28
J: TRBJ2-2

CDR3: CASSYSPGANTGELFF
V: TRBV6-5
J: TRBJ2-2

CDR3: CASSLGPVGAPINYNEQFF
V: TRBV27
J: TRBJ2-1

CDR3: CSVQREGGYTF
V: TRBV29-1
J: TRBJ1-2